This record covers a single T cell receptor beta chain. The record originates from a study of cytomegalovirus exposure and HLA in healthy donors. Study in general: The use of the same platform for the 120 or so validation repertoires and the roughly 730 first-cohort repertoires was reported by a later analysis.

CDR1 and CDR2 from the germline V gene are SEHNR and FQNEAQ (reference sequence). V was cut by 2 bases and J by 6 bases, with 16 bases left in between. This CDR3 is built from 15 residues. Sequencing was performed with immunoSEQ multiplex PCR; in TCRdb, only in-frame clones are kept and a portion is missing. Of over 45,000 clones listed, 90% are singletons. This clonotype originated in a man aged 18 to 30 in good health and CMV-seronegative. The gene calls are TRBV7-9 and TRBJ1-2; D possibly corresponds to TRBD1 (5 bases). Sequencing used PBMCs. In DNA form, the CDR3 reads TGTGCCAGCAGCTTACGCGGCGGCAGGGTGGATGGCTACACCTTC. Translating gives CASSLRGGRVDGYTF.